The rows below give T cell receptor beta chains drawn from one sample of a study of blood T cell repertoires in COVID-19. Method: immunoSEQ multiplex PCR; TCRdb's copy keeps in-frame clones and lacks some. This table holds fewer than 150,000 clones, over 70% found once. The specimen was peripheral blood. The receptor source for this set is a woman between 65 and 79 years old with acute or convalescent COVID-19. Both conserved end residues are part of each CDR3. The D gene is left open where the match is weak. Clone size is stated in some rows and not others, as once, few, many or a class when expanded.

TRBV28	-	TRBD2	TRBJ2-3	CASSPSGGLTDTQYF	TGTGCCAGCAGCCCTAGCGGCGGACTCACAGATACGCAGTATTTT
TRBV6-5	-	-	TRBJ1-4	CASGAHRSGLFF	TGTGCCAGTGGAGCCCACAGGTCCGGGCTGTTTTTT
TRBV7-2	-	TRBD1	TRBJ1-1	CASSLGQGAREAFF	TGTGCCAGCAGCTTAGGGCAGGGGGCAAGGGAAGCTTTCTTT
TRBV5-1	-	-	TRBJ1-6	CASSQTPQGGISPLHF	TGCGCCAGCAGCCAGACCCCCCAGGGTGGAATTTCACCCCTCCACTTT
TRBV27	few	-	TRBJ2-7	CASSPLGVSYEQYF	TGTGCCAGCAGTCCCCTCGGGGTCTCCTACGAGCAGTACTTC
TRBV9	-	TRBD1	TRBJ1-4	CASSQTGGGEKLFF	TGTGCCAGCAGCCAGACAGGGGGCGGAGAAAAACTGTTTTTT
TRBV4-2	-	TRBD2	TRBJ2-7	CASSQGLAGDYEQYF	TGTGCCAGCAGCCAAGGACTAGCGGGGGACTACGAGCAGTACTTC
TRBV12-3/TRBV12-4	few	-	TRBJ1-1	CASSNGFLKVAFF	TGTGCCAGCAGTAACGGGTTTCTGAAGGTAGCTTTCTTT
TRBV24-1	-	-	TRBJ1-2	CATSDDIYGYTF	TGTGCCACCAGTGATGACATCTATGGCTACACCTTC
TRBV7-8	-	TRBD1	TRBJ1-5	CASSPGQGARQPQHF	TGTGCCAGCAGCCCGGGACAGGGGGCAAGGCAGCCCCAGCATTTT
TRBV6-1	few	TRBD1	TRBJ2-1	CASSDGTALLSSQFF	TGTGCCAGCAGTGATGGGACAGCTCTCCTATCATCTCAGTTCTTC
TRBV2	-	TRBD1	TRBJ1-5	CASKPDRVSNQPQHF	TGTGCCAGCAAGCCCGACAGGGTAAGCAATCAGCCCCAGCATTTT
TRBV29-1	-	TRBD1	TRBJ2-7	CSVEGQGEYGGSAYEQYF	TGCAGCGTTGAAGGACAGGGGGAATATGGGGGTTCGGCCTACGAGCAGTACTTC
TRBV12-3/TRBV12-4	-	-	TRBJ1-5	CASSPGGNQPQHF	TGTGCCAGCAGCCCCGGGGGCAATCAGCCCCAGCATTTT
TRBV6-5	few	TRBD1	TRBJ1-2	CASSPRTGNGYTF	TGTGCCAGCAGCCCCAGGACAGGGAATGGCTACACCTTC
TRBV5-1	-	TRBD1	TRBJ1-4	CASSLEATGTNEKLFF	TGCGCCAGCAGCTTGGAAGCGACAGGGACTAATGAAAAACTGTTTTTT
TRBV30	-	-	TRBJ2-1	CAWSVAGNEQFF	TGTGCCTGGAGTGTAGCCGGGAATGAGCAGTTCTTC
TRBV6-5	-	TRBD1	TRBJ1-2	CASSQDRAYGYTF	TGTGCCAGCAGCCAAGACAGGGCTTATGGCTACACCTTC
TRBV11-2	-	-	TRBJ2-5	CASSFWGGGGETQYF	TGTGCCAGCAGCTTCTGGGGCGGCGGAGGGGAGACCCAGTACTTC
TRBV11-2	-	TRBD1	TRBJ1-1	CASSLGPQGAEGDTEAFF	TGTGCCAGCAGCTTAGGTCCCCAGGGGGCCGAGGGGGACACTGAAGCTTTCTTT
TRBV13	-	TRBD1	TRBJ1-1	CASSLGQGTVNTEAFF	TGTGCCAGCAGCCTGGGACAGGGAACGGTAAACACTGAAGCTTTCTTT
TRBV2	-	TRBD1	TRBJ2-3	CASSLGQGAPDTQYF	TGTGCCAGCAGTCTAGGACAGGGGGCCCCAGATACGCAGTATTTT
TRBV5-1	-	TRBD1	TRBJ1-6	CASSPTSTGVHNSPLHF	TGCGCCAGCAGCCCCACATCAACAGGGGTCCATAATTCACCCCTCCACTTT
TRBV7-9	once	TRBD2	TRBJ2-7	CASSSPTSGGFYEQYF	TGTGCCAGCAGCTCCCCCACTAGCGGGGGATTTTACGAGCAGTACTTC
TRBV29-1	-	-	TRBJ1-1	CSVEAPGHLNTEAFF	TGCAGCGTTGAAGCACCGGGACACTTGAACACTGAAGCTTTCTTT
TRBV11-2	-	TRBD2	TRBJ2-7	CASSQTAGGPTYEQYF	TGTGCCAGCAGCCAAACCGCGGGGGGGCCCACCTACGAGCAGTACTTC
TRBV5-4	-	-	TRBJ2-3	CASSLAQASSTDTQYF	TGTGCCAGCAGCTTGGCCCAAGCGTCCAGCACAGATACGCAGTATTTT
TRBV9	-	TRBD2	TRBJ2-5	CASSVVSGGPQETQYF	TGTGCCAGCAGCGTAGTTAGCGGGGGGCCTCAAGAGACCCAGTACTTC
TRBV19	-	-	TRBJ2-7	CASTPSDTSSYEQYF	TGTGCCAGTACCCCAAGTGACACCAGCTCCTACGAGCAGTACTTC
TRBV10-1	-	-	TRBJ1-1	CASRQGGNTEAFF	TGCGCCAGCAGACAGGGTGGGAACACTGAAGCTTTCTTT
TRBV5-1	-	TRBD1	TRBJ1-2	CASSPTGTANYGYTF	TGCGCCAGCAGCCCCACCGGGACAGCTAACTATGGCTACACCTTC
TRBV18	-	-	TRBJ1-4	CASSPQMSGEAKKLFF	TGTGCCAGCTCACCCCAGATGAGCGGGGAGGCCAAAAAACTGTTTTTT
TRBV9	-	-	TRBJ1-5	CASSSGGGPQHF	TGTGCCAGCAGCTCCGGCGGGGGGCCCCAGCATTTT
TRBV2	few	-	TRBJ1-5	CASSVNRDQPQHF	TGTGCCAGCAGTGTAAACAGGGATCAGCCCCAGCATTTT
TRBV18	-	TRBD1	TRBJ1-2	CASSPTAPGQGLGYGYTF	TGTGCCAGCTCACCGACTGCACCGGGACAGGGTTTGGGTTATGGCTACACCTTC
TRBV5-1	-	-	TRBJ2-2	CASSLVLAANTGELFF	TGCGCCAGCAGCTTGGTGTTAGCGGCGAACACCGGGGAGCTGTTTTTT
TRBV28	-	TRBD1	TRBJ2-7	CASSLRQGANEQYF	TGTGCCAGCAGTCTCCGACAGGGGGCTAACGAGCAGTACTTC
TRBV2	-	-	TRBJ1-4	CASSEQGAEKLFF	TGTGCCAGCAGTGAACAGGGCGCGGAAAAACTGTTTTTT
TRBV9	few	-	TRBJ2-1	CASSFSGASYNEQFF	TGTGCCAGCAGCTTCTCAGGGGCGTCCTACAATGAGCAGTTCTTC
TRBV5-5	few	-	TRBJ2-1	CASSNRQAPRQFF	TGTGCCAGCAGCAACCGACAGGCCCCTCGGCAGTTCTTC
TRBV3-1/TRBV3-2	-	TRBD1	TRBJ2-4	CASSPDRDRGLGAKNIQYF	TGTGCCAGCAGCCCAGATCGGGACAGGGGGCTTGGGGCCAAAAACATTCAGTACTTC
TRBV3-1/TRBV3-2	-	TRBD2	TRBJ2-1	CASSHELGLASNEQFF	TGTGCCAGCAGCCATGAGCTGGGACTAGCTTCCAATGAGCAGTTCTTC
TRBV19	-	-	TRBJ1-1	CASTPAAANTEAFF	TGTGCCAGTACCCCAGCGGCGGCGAACACTGAAGCTTTCTTT
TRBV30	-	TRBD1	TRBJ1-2	CARGTVANYGYTF	TGTGCCCGGGGGACAGTAGCTAACTATGGCTACACCTTC
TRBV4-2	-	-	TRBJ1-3	CASSQDPRGSGNTIYF	TGTGCCAGCAGCCAAGATCCGAGAGGGTCTGGAAACACCATATATTTT
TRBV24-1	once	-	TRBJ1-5	CATSDSGVSNQPQHF	TGTGCCACCAGTGATTCAGGGGTTAGCAATCAGCCCCAGCATTTT
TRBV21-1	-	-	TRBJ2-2	CASSNGQGAFPTNTGELFF	TGTGCCAGCAGCAATGGACAGGGTGCTTTCCCCACGAACACCGGGGAGCTGTTTTTT
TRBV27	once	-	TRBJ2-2	CASSPMSVTGELFF	TGTGCCAGCAGTCCGATGTCGGTCACCGGGGAGCTGTTTTTT
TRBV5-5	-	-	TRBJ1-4	CASSFNRRNEKLFF	TGTGCCAGCAGCTTCAATAGGAGAAATGAAAAACTGTTTTTT
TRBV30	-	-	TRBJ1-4	CAWSNRGGGNEKLFF	TGTGCCTGGAGCAACCGAGGGGGGGGAAATGAAAAACTGTTTTTT
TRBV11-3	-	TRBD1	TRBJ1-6	CASSLTGTVNSPLHF	TGTGCCAGCAGCTTAACCGGGACAGTCAATTCACCCCTCCACTTT
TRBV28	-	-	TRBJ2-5	CASSTRTIRETQYF	TGTGCCAGCAGCACCCGGACTATAAGGGAGACCCAGTACTTC